Following are 9 T cell receptor beta chains from one sample sequenced in a study of shared clonotypes between healthy human individuals. Libraries were prepared by immunoSEQ multiplex PCR; TCRdb keeps only in-frame clonotypes and omits some of them. The sample consists of 2 million to 3 million clones, roughly 92% of them appearing once. Sequenced: naive CD4+ T cells sorted from blood. The subset denotes: CD45RA+ positively selected. Every receptor here comes from a man younger than 35 in good health.

J is TRBJ1-5 and V is TRBV7-9; tentative D call: TRBD1 (6 bases). The CDR3 runs 14 residues. V was cut by 3 bases and J by 5 bases, with 11 bases left in between. Germline V gene sequence: CDR1 SEHNR, CDR2 FQNEAQ (reference sequence). The CDR3 protein is CASSLSGVDQPQHF. The CDR3 region has the DNA TGTGCCAGCAGCTTGTCAGGGGTGGATCAGCCCCAGCATTTT. Full variable domain (remainder filled in from reference TRBV7-9 and TRBJ1-5): DTGVSQNPRHKITKRGQNVTFRCDPISEHNRLYWYRQTLGQGPEFLTYFQNEAQLEKSRLLSDRFSAERPKGSFSTLEIQRTEQGDSAMYLCASSLSGVDQPQHFGDGTRLSIL.

The chain employs TRBV30 and TRBJ2-3; maybe TRBD2 (5 bases). This CDR3 is 14 amino acids long. V was shortened by 2 bases and J by 3 bases, with 12 bases between the two germline ends. Germline assignment: CDR1 GTSNPN and CDR2 SVGIG (reference sequence). This chain's CDR3 is CAWSYGRLTDTQYF. The CDR3 nucleotides read TGTGCCTGGAGTTACGGGCGACTAACAGATACGCAGTATTTT. The full variable domain, with the rest looked up from reference TRBV30 and TRBJ2-3, is SQTIHQWPATLVQPVGSPLSLECTVEGTSNPNLYWYRQAAGRGLQLLFYSVGIGQISSEVPQNLSASRPQDRQFILSSKKLLLSDSGFYLCAWSYGRLTDTQYFGPGTRLTVL.

This chain connects TRBV19 to TRBJ2-7, with a tentative D call TRBD1 (6 bases). The V gene's germline CDR1 is LNHDA and CDR2 SQIVND (reference sequence). The ends were cut back, 1 base at V and 0 bases at J, with 10 bases in the middle. The length of the CDR3 is 15 residues. CDR3 bases: TGTGCCAGTAGTATAGCAGCAGGGGTCTCCTACGAGCAGTACTTC. The encoded protein is CASSIAAGVSYEQYF.

In DNA form, the CDR3 reads TGTGCCAGCAGCAACCTAGATACGCAGTATTTT. Translating it yields CASSNLDTQYF. This sequence joins TRBV11-2 and TRBJ2-3; D not certain. CDR1 and CDR2 (germline): SGHAT, FQNNGV. Deletions cut 5 bases from V and 5 bases from J, with 5 bases between. The CDR3 is 11 amino acids. Full variable domain (remainder filled in from reference TRBV11-2 and TRBJ2-3): EAGVAQSPRYKIIEKRQSVAFWCNPISGHATLYWYQQILGQGPKLLIQFQNNGVVDDSQLPKDRFSAERLKGVDSTLKIQPAKLEDSAVYLCASSNLDTQYFGPGTRLTVL.

This chain joins TRBV7-2 and TRBJ2-5, with 10 bases matching TRBD2. This CDR3 contains 15 residues. Germline V gene sequence: CDR1 SGHTA, CDR2 FQGNSA. V lost 6 bases and J lost 9; bases outside the gene matches: 13. CDR3 DNA: TGTGCCAGCAGTTCAAGTAGCGGAACTAGCGGGGCCCAGTACTTC. It codes for CASSSSSGTSGAQYF. Full variable domain (outside the CDR3, taken from reference TRBV7-2 and TRBJ2-5): GAGVSQSPSNKVTEKGKDVELRCDPISGHTALYWYRQSLGQGLEFLIYFQGNSAPDKSGLPSDRFSAERTGGSVSTLTIQRTQQEDSAVYLCASSSSSGTSGAQYFGPGTRLLVL.

The chain recombines TRBV2 with TRBJ1-2, with 9 positions matching TRBD1. The germline CDR1 and CDR2 sequences are SNHLY and FYNNEI. V lost 4 bases to trimming and J lost 4 bases; unmatched junction nucleotides: 7. CDR3 length: 15 amino acids. CDR3 in amino acids: CASSAKPGQGYGYTF. The DNA of the CDR3 is TGTGCCAGCAGTGCTAAACCGGGACAGGGCTATGGCTACACCTTC.

The gene calls are TRBV10-2 and TRBJ2-5, with TRBD2 matching 7 bases. Germline V gene sequence: CDR1 WSHSY, CDR2 SAAADI. The length of the CDR3 is 15 residues. V shed 1 base and J 2 bases; nucleotides not matched to a gene: 4. CDR3 coding DNA: TGCGCCAGCAGTGAGTTTTTGGGAGGGCAAGAGACCCAGTACTTC. Protein: CASSEFLGGQETQYF.

J is TRBJ2-7 and V is TRBV25-1; TRBD2 is a possible D gene (6 bases). V dropped 8 bases and J dropped 0 bases, with 11 bases sitting between them. Germline loops: CDR1 MGHDK, CDR2 SYGVNS. The CDR3 contains 13 residues. Written as DNA, the CDR3 is TGTGCCAGCGTTCGGGGGAACTCCTACGAGCAGTACTTC. Amino acids: CASVRGNSYEQYF.

The rearrangement joins TRBV23-1 to TRBJ2-1; D possibly corresponds to TRBD2 (6 bases). TRBV23-1 is an open reading frame, and its role is uncertain. The CDR3 spans 17 residues. Trimming pared 4 bases from V and 4 bases from J, leaving 20 bases between. The CDR3 is CASSPFGGIAGYNEQFF. The CDR3 DNA sequence: TGCGCCAGCAGTCCCTTTGGGGGGATCGCGGGTTACAATGAGCAGTTCTTC.